This T cell receptor beta chain emerged from a study of beta chain features in type 1 diabetes. Deletions cut 3 bases from V and 2 bases from J, with 9 bases between. From germline, CDR1 is MGHDK and CDR2 SYGVNS. The CDR3 runs 14 residues. A few counts support this clone. Its specificity is not known. TCRB transcripts that were expressed got sequenced, as all of the isolated RNA had been reverse transcribed. TCRdb's table, derived via immunoSEQ multiplex PCR, lists solely in-frame clones and lacks some. The top ten clones hold under 0.02% of a sample with 350,000 to 450,000 clones, roughly 16% of them seen once. Overall study findings and caveats: Here, the possible influence of HLA type (on TCRB rearrangement) remained unresolved.

V gene TRBV25-1 combines with J gene TRBJ2-3; D is ambiguous. Material for sequencing was naive CD4+ T cells from blood. The source is a woman aged 18 to 35 in good health. Here the CDR3 reads CASSEWRPTDTQYF. The CDR3, as DNA: TGTGCCAGCAGTGAGTGGCGGCCCACAGATACGCAGTATTTT.